This is a list of T cell receptor beta chains from one sample in a study of cytomegalovirus exposure and HLA in healthy donors. Using immunoSEQ multiplex PCR, the repertoire was profiled, and TCRdb retains in-frame clones only, with some absent. The sample yields about 140,000 clones, around 72% seen once. Sequenced: PBMCs. These receptors all come from a woman aged 40 to 50 in good health and CMV-seronegative. CDR3s include the opening cysteine and the closing phenylalanine or tryptophan. Each record gives: J gene, clone size, V gene, D gene, CDR3 DNA, CDR3 protein. A D gene is named only where the DNA matches it firmly. Clone size is given for some rows only: seen once, a few or many times, or a class if the clone is expanded.

j_gene: TRBJ2-5
abundance: .
v_gene: TRBV5-4
d_gene: .
CDR3nt: TGTGCCAGCAGCCCCGCAAGTGGGGCCCAAGAGACCCAGTACTTC
CDR3aa: CASSPASGAQETQYF

j_gene: TRBJ1-5
abundance: .
v_gene: TRBV18
d_gene: TRBD1
CDR3nt: TGTGCCAGCTCACAGGGACAGCAACGGGATCAGCCCCAGCATTTT
CDR3aa: CASSQGQQRDQPQHF

j_gene: TRBJ2-3
abundance: .
v_gene: TRBV7-9
d_gene: .
CDR3nt: TGTGCCAGCAGGCCCCAACGACCGGGGGATACGCAGTATTTT
CDR3aa: CASRPQRPGDTQYF

j_gene: TRBJ1-5
abundance: few
v_gene: TRBV7-9
d_gene: .
CDR3nt: TGTGCCAGCAGCCCCAGTGGGGGCCAGGCCAATCAGCCCCAGCATTTT
CDR3aa: CASSPSGGQANQPQHF

j_gene: TRBJ1-4
abundance: once
v_gene: TRBV9
d_gene: .
CDR3nt: TGTGCCAGCAGCGGTGGTCGGACTCGCTCGGTCAAGTCCCCTTTT
CDR3aa: CASSGGRTRSVKSPF

j_gene: TRBJ2-3
abundance: .
v_gene: TRBV18
d_gene: TRBD1
CDR3nt: TGTGCCAGCTCACGGACAGGGCCAGATACGCAGTATTTT
CDR3aa: CASSRTGPDTQYF

j_gene: TRBJ2-7
abundance: .
v_gene: TRBV5-1
d_gene: TRBD1
CDR3nt: TGCGCCAGCAGCGTGGGGACAGGAAGCTACGAGCAGTACTTC
CDR3aa: CASSVGTGSYEQYF

j_gene: TRBJ1-2
abundance: once
v_gene: TRBV27
d_gene: .
CDR3nt: TGTGCCAGCAGTTTCTACAGGGAAATAAATGGAGGCTACACCTTC
CDR3aa: CASSFYREINGGYTF

j_gene: TRBJ1-2
abundance: .
v_gene: TRBV4-2
d_gene: .
CDR3nt: TGTGCCAGCAGCCAAGCAGATTGGGGTGACAGCTTAAACTATGGCTACACCTTC
CDR3aa: CASSQADWGDSLNYGYTF

j_gene: TRBJ1-6
abundance: .
v_gene: TRBV2
d_gene: .
CDR3nt: TGTGCCAGCAACGGCAGGGTCAATTCACCCCTCCACTTT
CDR3aa: CASNGRVNSPLHF

j_gene: TRBJ2-5
abundance: .
v_gene: TRBV9
d_gene: TRBD2
CDR3nt: TGTGCCAGCAGCTCCCAGGGACTACCTCAAGAGACCCAGTACTTC
CDR3aa: CASSSQGLPQETQYF

j_gene: TRBJ2-1
abundance: .
v_gene: TRBV4-1
d_gene: .
CDR3nt: TGCGCCAGCAGCCAAACACAGGTAAATGAGCAGTTCTTC
CDR3aa: CASSQTQVNEQFF

j_gene: TRBJ2-2
abundance: .
v_gene: TRBV19
d_gene: TRBD1
CDR3nt: TGTGCCAGTATGACGTGGGACAGGGTTCACACCGGGGAGCTGTTTTTT
CDR3aa: CASMTWDRVHTGELFF

j_gene: TRBJ1-2
abundance: .
v_gene: TRBV28
d_gene: .
CDR3nt: TGTGCCAGCAGTTTAGAGTATGGCTACACCTTC
CDR3aa: CASSLEYGYTF

j_gene: TRBJ1-5
abundance: .
v_gene: TRBV5-1
d_gene: TRBD1
CDR3nt: TGCGCCAGCAGCAGAGGGGACAGGGGGAACAATCAGCCCCAGCATTTT
CDR3aa: CASSRGDRGNNQPQHF

j_gene: TRBJ2-3
abundance: .
v_gene: TRBV19
d_gene: .
CDR3nt: TGTGCCAGTAGTCAACAGCCTAGCACAGATACGCAGTATTTT
CDR3aa: CASSQQPSTDTQYF

j_gene: TRBJ1-6
abundance: .
v_gene: TRBV5-1
d_gene: .
CDR3nt: TGCGCCAGCAGCTTGTACCCCCGCGGGGGGCGGGACCGCCATTCACCCCTCCACTTT
CDR3aa: CASSLYPRGGRDRHSPLHF

j_gene: TRBJ1-4
abundance: .
v_gene: TRBV6-1
d_gene: TRBD1
CDR3nt: TGTGCCAGCGTCCGACAGGGGGCTCTTGAAAAACTGTTTTTT
CDR3aa: CASVRQGALEKLFF

j_gene: TRBJ2-4
abundance: once
v_gene: TRBV6-1
d_gene: .
CDR3nt: TGTGCCAGCAGCCTTGAGACAGTCAAAAACATTCAGTACTTC
CDR3aa: CASSLETVKNIQYF

j_gene: TRBJ1-2
abundance: .
v_gene: TRBV28
d_gene: TRBD1
CDR3nt: TGTGCCAGCAGTTTTGGGACAGGGGCGAGGGGCTACACCTTC
CDR3aa: CASSFGTGARGYTF

j_gene: TRBJ1-2
abundance: .
v_gene: TRBV2
d_gene: .
CDR3nt: TGTGCCAGTGCCGGGACAAACCTAGGCTACACCTTC
CDR3aa: CASAGTNLGYTF

j_gene: TRBJ1-6
abundance: few
v_gene: TRBV2
d_gene: .
CDR3nt: TGTGCCAGCAGGGGAGAGAGTTCACCCCTCCACTTT
CDR3aa: CASRGESSPLHF

j_gene: TRBJ1-1
abundance: few
v_gene: TRBV7-2
d_gene: TRBD1
CDR3nt: TGTGCCAGCAGCTCGAGACAGGGGGCCACTGAAGCTTTCTTT
CDR3aa: CASSSRQGATEAFF

j_gene: TRBJ2-5
abundance: .
v_gene: TRBV19
d_gene: .
CDR3nt: TGTGCCAGTAGTGACCGAGGAGGGACGGAGACCCAGTACTTC
CDR3aa: CASSDRGGTETQYF

j_gene: TRBJ2-1
abundance: .
v_gene: TRBV4-1
d_gene: TRBD1
CDR3nt: TGCGCCAGCAGCCAAGACGACAGGGTATACAATGAGCAGTTCTTC
CDR3aa: CASSQDDRVYNEQFF

j_gene: TRBJ1-4
abundance: few
v_gene: TRBV5-1
d_gene: TRBD1
CDR3nt: TGCGCCAGCAGCTTGGGCGGGACAGCCCCTGAAAAACTGTTTTTT
CDR3aa: CASSLGGTAPEKLFF

j_gene: TRBJ2-2
abundance: .
v_gene: TRBV5-6
d_gene: .
CDR3nt: TGTGCCAGCAGCTTGGCCCAGAACACCGGGGAGCTGTTTTTT
CDR3aa: CASSLAQNTGELFF

j_gene: TRBJ1-2
abundance: .
v_gene: TRBV7-2
d_gene: .
CDR3nt: TGTGCCAGCAGCTTACAAAGAGTTTCCTATGGCTACACCTTC
CDR3aa: CASSLQRVSYGYTF

j_gene: TRBJ2-3
abundance: .
v_gene: TRBV27
d_gene: TRBD2
CDR3nt: TGTGCCAGCAGTACTAGCGGGGGGGCCGATGGGCAGTATTTT
CDR3aa: CASSTSGGADGQYF

j_gene: TRBJ1-1
abundance: few
v_gene: TRBV6-5
d_gene: TRBD1
CDR3nt: TGTGCCAGCAAGAAACAGGGGGCGCAGAACACTGAAGCTTTCTTT
CDR3aa: CASKKQGAQNTEAFF

j_gene: TRBJ1-2
abundance: few
v_gene: TRBV7-6
d_gene: .
CDR3nt: TGTGCCAGCAGCTCATATAAGATCCAGGCTTTCTATTTCCCCTATGGCTACACCTTC
CDR3aa: CASSSYKIQAFYFPYGYTF

j_gene: TRBJ1-3
abundance: few
v_gene: TRBV5-4
d_gene: .
CDR3nt: TGTGCCAGCAGCTTGGAAGGAGAAGTTCAGGGATCTGGAAACACCATATATTTT
CDR3aa: CASSLEGEVQGSGNTIYF

j_gene: TRBJ1-5
abundance: .
v_gene: TRBV7-9
d_gene: .
CDR3nt: TGTGCCAGCAGCTTAGATCGGCAGCCCCAGCATTTT
CDR3aa: CASSLDRQPQHF

j_gene: TRBJ1-1
abundance: .
v_gene: TRBV28
d_gene: TRBD1
CDR3nt: TGTGCCACCGGGACAGGGATTATGAACACTGAAGCTTTCTTT
CDR3aa: CATGTGIMNTEAFF

j_gene: TRBJ2-7
abundance: .
v_gene: TRBV5-4
d_gene: TRBD1
CDR3nt: TGTGCCAGCAGCTTGCAGCAGGGACAGGAGCAGTACTTC
CDR3aa: CASSLQQGQEQYF

j_gene: TRBJ1-2
abundance: .
v_gene: TRBV2
d_gene: TRBD1
CDR3nt: TGTGCCAGCAGTTCCGGGACAGCCAACTATGGCTACACCTTC
CDR3aa: CASSSGTANYGYTF

j_gene: TRBJ2-1
abundance: .
v_gene: TRBV15
d_gene: TRBD1
CDR3nt: TGTGCCACCAGCAAAGGGACAGCTTCCTACAATGAGCAGTTCTTC
CDR3aa: CATSKGTASYNEQFF

j_gene: TRBJ2-7
abundance: once
v_gene: TRBV7-6
d_gene: TRBD1
CDR3nt: TGTGCCAGCAGTCAAGGACAGGGACGCTCCTACGAGCAGTACTTC
CDR3aa: CASSQGQGRSYEQYF

j_gene: TRBJ1-3
abundance: few
v_gene: TRBV6-5
d_gene: .
CDR3nt: TGTGCCAGCGGAGGGGGGGGCCCATCGGGAAACACCATATATTTT
CDR3aa: CASGGGGPSGNTIYF

j_gene: TRBJ1-2
abundance: .
v_gene: TRBV28
d_gene: TRBD1
CDR3nt: TGTGCCAGCATTTCCCCACTAACAGGGGCCAACTATGGCTACACCTTC
CDR3aa: CASISPLTGANYGYTF

j_gene: TRBJ1-2
abundance: once
v_gene: TRBV6-6
d_gene: TRBD1
CDR3nt: TGTGCCAGCAGTCCGGGACAGGGTTGGGATGGCTACACCTTC
CDR3aa: CASSPGQGWDGYTF

j_gene: TRBJ2-5
abundance: .
v_gene: TRBV5-1
d_gene: .
CDR3nt: TGCGCCAGCAGCCCGGACACTACAGGGTTAATGGGGGAGACCCAGTACTTC
CDR3aa: CASSPDTTGLMGETQYF

j_gene: TRBJ2-1
abundance: .
v_gene: TRBV18
d_gene: TRBD1
CDR3nt: TGTGCCAGCTCACGACAGGGGAATTTCGACAATGAGCAGTTCTTC
CDR3aa: CASSRQGNFDNEQFF

j_gene: TRBJ2-3
abundance: .
v_gene: TRBV27
d_gene: .
CDR3nt: TGTGCCAGCAGTATATTGGCTAGCACAGATACGCAGTATTTT
CDR3aa: CASSILASTDTQYF

j_gene: TRBJ1-1
abundance: .
v_gene: TRBV7-8
d_gene: TRBD1
CDR3nt: TGTGCCAGCAGCTTAGACACAGGGGCGACGAACACTGAAGCTTTCTTT
CDR3aa: CASSLDTGATNTEAFF

j_gene: TRBJ2-4
abundance: .
v_gene: TRBV2
d_gene: TRBD1
CDR3nt: TGTGCCAGCAGTGAAAGGCAGGGGGCGATGAACGGCAAAAACATTCAGTACTTC
CDR3aa: CASSERQGAMNGKNIQYF